The following is a T cell receptor (beta chain) sequence with its context. Antigen: not known. The assay was immunoSEQ multiplex PCR, and TCRdb's table has in-frame clones only and misses some. The repertoire includes 500,000 or so clones, around 88% of them detected once, and 13% sits in the top ten. Regarding treatment: roughly 18 received Ad26.COV2.S at low or high dose, single or two shots; about 5 received placebo; per-sample allocation not given. Samples analyzed were those drawn on day 63 after the first vaccine or placebo injection. An adult of 18-55 years in Boston served as donor. The sample is drawn from a study of Ad26.COV2.S vaccination and SARS-CoV-2 variants. Whole-study results and caveats: Responses of T cells in total may have been underestimated by the TCR breadth and depth analyses. With respect to non-spike TCR breadth, vaccine and placebo recipients were similar.

This CDR3 region has 14 residues. Germline loops: CDR1 SGHDN, CDR2 FVKESK. V lost 1 base and J lost 8, with 14 bases in between. The receptor comes from a person between 18 and 65 years old who received the Ad26.COV2.S COVID-19 vaccine or a placebo. The source material was peripheral blood, sampled in a trial of Ad26.COV2.S vaccine versus placebo. This chain connects TRBV14 to TRBJ1-2; D is ambiguous. CDR3 residues: CASSQVDYLWGYTF. The CDR3 DNA sequence: TGTGCCAGCAGCCAAGTGGATTATCTGTGGGGCTACACCTTC.